This T cell receptor (beta chain) was profiled in a study of cytomegalovirus exposure and HLA in healthy donors. Broader study findings: The study put some 150 TCR beta chains on its list as cytomegalovirus-associated. First-cohort TCR clusters tended to co-occur in the 120 or so validation repertoires, a later analysis found.

Here immunoSEQ multiplex PCR was the method, and the copy in TCRdb shows in-frame clones only, minus some. The repertoire includes roughly 130,000 clones, 84% of them detected once, and 1.4% sits in the top ten. This clone was counted a single time. Its antigen is unknown. Germline V gene data show CDR1 as SGHTA and CDR2 as FQGTGA. This CDR3 is 15 amino acids long. V gave up 5 bases and J gave up 2 bases; unmatched junction bases: 7. The sample consisted of PBMCs. This TCR came from a woman in her twenties or thirties in good health and CMV-seronegative. J is TRBJ1-1 and V is TRBV7-3, with 8 bases matching TRBD1. The CDR3 sequence: CASSPSTGANTEAFF. CDR3 DNA: TGTGCCAGCAGCCCATCGACAGGGGCAAACACTGAAGCTTTCTTT. The full variable domain, its missing parts supplied by reference TRBV7-3 and TRBJ1-1, is GAGVSQTPSNKVTEKGKYVELRCDPISGHTALYWYRQSLGQGPEFLIYFQGTGAADDSGLPNDRFFAVRPEGSVSTLKIQRTERGDSAVYLCASSPSTGANTEAFFGQGTRLTVV.